This TCR beta chain was captured in a study of identical twins. TCRdb re-called the 5' RACE reads through MiXCR, storing one row per CDR3 protein. Of hundreds of thousands of distinct CDR3 sequences in the sample, roughly an eighth were seen once. Points from the study as a whole: Twins' excess sharing was less marked for out-of-frame beta sequences. Out-of-frame alpha sequences that twins shared showed excess low generation probability.

Details on this clonotype: The antigen is undetermined.

All donors were healthy, and all were Caucasian. CDR1 MNHNS and CDR2 SASEGT come from the germline V gene. V gave up 8 bases and J gave up 7 bases, with 21 bases separating them. This CDR3 has 14 amino acids. These data were also filed under a second study, of yellow fever vaccine responses in identical twins.

The J gene is TRBJ2-7, the V gene TRBV6-1; D is perhaps TRBD2 (5 bases). The source material was PBMCs. This TCR was sampled from a woman aged 18-29 years in good health. For the CDR3, the DNA is TGTGCCAGCCGTAGGGCCGGGGATCGGTCGGAGCAGTACGTC. Amino acids: CASRRAGDRSEQYV.